These T cell receptor beta chains were read from a single sample in a study of CD8 T cells in Susac syndrome. TCRdb reprocessed the immunoSEQ multiplex PCR reads via MiXCR and lists one record per CDR3 protein. The sample lists about 130,000 distinct CDR3 sequences, around 90% occurring once. Sequenced: CD8+ T cells from PBMCs. The receptor set was obtained from a human donor with multiple sclerosis. The CDR3 runs from the conserved cysteine through the conserved F or W. Fields, in order: clone size, CDR3 length, V gene, D gene, J gene, CDR3 protein, CDR3 DNA. D genes are given only for firm matches. Clone sizes are given selectively: once, few, many, or a class where the clone is expanded.

NA	15	TRBV4-1	TRBD2	TRBJ2-1	CASSPELAKYNEQFF	TGCGCCAGCAGCCCCGAACTAGCGAAATACAATGAGCAGTTCTTC
once	13	TRBV30	NA	TRBJ2-7	CAWSAGRGYEQYF	TGTGCCTGGAGTGCCGGACGCGGCTACGAGCAGTACTTC
NA	14	TRBV30	TRBD1	TRBJ2-3	CAWVTGPSTDTQYF	TGTGCCTGGGTGACAGGGCCCAGCACAGATACGCAGTATTTT
NA	16	TRBV19	TRBD2	TRBJ2-1	CASVAGTSGYYNEQFF	TGTGCCAGTGTCGCTGGGACTAGCGGATACTACAATGAGCAGTTCTTC
NA	12	TRBV7-9	NA	TRBJ1-1	CASSTVLTEAFF	TGTGCCAGCAGCACGGTGCTCACTGAAGCTTTCTTT
NA	13	TRBV29-1	NA	TRBJ2-7	CSVFRAGTYEQYF	TGCAGCGTTTTTCGAGCCGGTACCTACGAGCAGTACTTC
NA	12	TRBV15	NA	TRBJ2-5	CATSLAMETQYF	TGTGCCACCAGCCTTGCGATGGAGACCCAGTACTTC
NA	12	TRBV7-9	NA	TRBJ2-3	CASSGDALGQYF	TGTGCCAGCAGCGGCGACGCTTTAGGGCAGTATTTT
once	13	TRBV30	NA	TRBJ1-1	CAWYESRNTEAFF	TGTGCCTGGTATGAGTCTAGGAACACTGAAGCTTTCTTT
NA	13	TRBV20-1	TRBD2	TRBJ2-5	CSPLLAEQETQYF	TGCAGTCCACTCCTAGCGGAGCAAGAGACCCAGTACTTC
NA	15	TRBV20-1	NA	TRBJ2-2	CSARDGELNTGELFF	TGCAGTGCTAGAGACGGGGAGCTTAACACCGGGGAGCTGTTTTTT
NA	15	TRBV14	NA	TRBJ1-1	CASSQGPGGGTEAFF	TGTGCCAGCAGCCAAGGCCCGGGGGGCGGCACTGAAGCTTTCTTT
NA	17	TRBV3-1	TRBD2	TRBJ2-1	CASSQDMTSGADNEQFF	TGTGCCAGCAGCCAAGATATGACTAGCGGGGCTGACAATGAGCAGTTCTTC
NA	11	TRBV11-2	NA	TRBJ2-7	CASRWAVEQYF	TGTGCCAGCAGGTGGGCGGTCGAGCAGTACTTC
NA	11	TRBV19	NA	TRBJ2-5	CASSNQETQYF	TGTGCCAGTAGTAACCAAGAGACCCAGTACTTC
NA	16	TRBV2	TRBD2	TRBJ2-1	CASSEWRRETYNEQFF	TGTGCCAGCAGTGAATGGAGGCGGGAGACATACAATGAGCAGTTCTTC
NA	13	TRBV2	NA	TRBJ1-1	CASLGGLNTEAFF	TGTGCCAGCCTTGGCGGGTTGAACACTGAAGCTTTCTTT
NA	11	TRBV5-8	NA	TRBJ1-1	CASSGETEAFF	TGTGCCAGCAGCGGGGAAACTGAAGCTTTCTTT
NA	17	TRBV7-9	NA	TRBJ2-7	CASSPFDGSRDSYEQYF	TGTGCCAGCAGCCCTTTCGATGGGTCGCGGGACTCCTACGAGCAGTACTTC
NA	14	TRBV19	TRBD2	TRBJ2-1	CASRLGLAVDEQFF	TGTGCCAGTAGACTCGGACTAGCGGTGGATGAGCAGTTCTTC
few	15	TRBV7-9	TRBD2	TRBJ2-7	CASSPAPSGSHEQYF	TGTGCCAGCAGCCCAGCGCCTAGCGGGTCCCACGAGCAGTACTTC
NA	14	TRBV12-3/TRBV12-4	TRBD2	TRBJ2-2	CASSFHVAGVGLFF	TGTGCCAGCAGTTTCCACGTAGCGGGAGTCGGGCTGTTTTTT
NA	14	TRBV19	TRBD2	TRBJ2-7	CASSLAGGPSEQYF	TGTGCCAGTAGTCTAGCGGGAGGCCCTTCCGAGCAGTACTTC
NA	14	TRBV4-1	NA	TRBJ1-5	CASSQVGQEQPQHF	TGCGCCAGCAGCCAAGTGGGCCAGGAACAGCCCCAGCATTTT
NA	16	TRBV11-2	TRBD2	TRBJ2-1	CASSFLAAGGPGEQFF	TGTGCCAGCAGCTTTTTGGCAGCGGGAGGGCCGGGTGAGCAGTTCTTC
NA	13	TRBV6-5	NA	TRBJ1-1	CASSWAGNTEAFF	TGTGCCAGCAGTTGGGCTGGGAACACTGAAGCTTTCTTT
NA	13	TRBV6-5	NA	TRBJ2-5	CASSLGRQETQYF	TGTGCCAGCAGTCTGGGCCGCCAAGAGACCCAGTACTTC
NA	14	TRBV5-6	NA	TRBJ2-7	CASSFGRGIHEQYF	TGTGCCAGCAGCTTTGGCAGGGGAATCCACGAGCAGTACTTC
once	11	TRBV29-1	NA	TRBJ2-2	CSVEGPGELFF	TGCAGCGTTGAGGGCCCCGGGGAGCTGTTTTTT
NA	13	TRBV28	TRBD1	TRBJ2-1	CASSIRQGDEQFF	TGTGCCAGCAGTATTAGACAGGGGGATGAGCAGTTCTTC
NA	15	TRBV27	TRBD1	TRBJ1-2	CASSSMPGQGDGYTF	TGTGCCAGCAGTTCCATGCCCGGACAGGGAGACGGCTACACCTTC
NA	11	TRBV30	NA	TRBJ2-3	CAWNLEDTQYF	TGTGCCTGGAACCTGGAAGATACGCAGTATTTT
NA	14	TRBV7-9	TRBD1	TRBJ2-7	CASSSRDSPYEQYF	TGTGCCAGCAGCAGCCGGGACAGCCCCTACGAGCAGTACTTC